This TCR beta chain stems from a study of cytomegalovirus exposure and HLA in healthy donors (dated by TCRdb to 2017 to 2019). Some background on the complete study: An earlier analysis of several hundred of the donors reported about 280 Gb of sequence data and 117 million unique TCR beta sequences obtained from around 180 million T cells. Across about 370 genotyped donors of the cohort, an average of roughly 200,000 unique TCR beta nucleotide sequences per donor were sequenced, and roughly 17% of those sequences were non-productive. Typing coverage varied by locus: roughly 629-640 donors for A, B, C, DRB1 and DQB1; about 520 for DQA1; about 600 for DPA1; fewer than 480 for DPB1. To predict cytomegalovirus infection status, the study combined high-throughput TCR immunosequencing, statistical association of individual TCRs with disease status, and machine learning. Along with the approximately 670-subject first cohort, a separate validation cohort of around 110 different subjects was used. The study aimed to test whether cataloging public T cell receptors could reveal signatures of past pathogen exposure. Donor age, sex, ethnicity and CMV serostatus were compiled together with the repertoire data. In a later genetic analysis, genome-wide SNP genotypes for about 65% of the roughly 670 donors were used, and that subset was treated as a discovery cohort. Four or five DR-DQ haplotypes were treated as single units for association and clustering because of strong linkage in the cohort. In the later analysis, no new phenotypic data were used to find candidate immune exposures; instead, reliance was placed on TCR beta sequences and their occurrence across donors. Among the roughly 390 genotyped donors, around 79% belonged to the genetic ancestry cluster associated with self-reported Caucasian donors. In an earlier analysis of around 540 of the donors, high-throughput TCR beta sequencing was used to judge whether each TCR beta V gene segment behaved as functional or pseudogenic. An early release covering around 630 HLA-typed donors comprised approximately 290 gigabases of sequencing data and some 79 million unique TCR sequences. Using immunosequencing, the study profiled T cell repertoires from about 620 subjects and related those repertoires to cytomegalovirus serostatus. All discovery cohort repertoires had been generated on a single sequencing platform. In a later analysis, previously published TCR beta repertoires from 670 or so donors were re-analyzed and high-resolution HLA genotyping was added so that TCR occurrence patterns could be studied. Class I and class II HLA loci were covered by the typing at four-digit resolution.

Reading from cysteine to phenylalanine, the CDR3 counts 13 amino acids. Of all the DNA, just the CDR3 is kept, 39 bases in frame from base 1. The junction shows trimming of 0 bases on V and 5 bases on J, plus 5 bases between the germline ends. In the germline V gene (reference sequence), CDR1 corresponds to LNHNV and CDR2 to YYDKDF. Libraries were prepared through the immunoSEQ multiplex PCR assay. The multiplex PCR relied on a mix of 60 forward primers for TCR Vbeta segments and 13 reverse primers for TCR Jbeta segments. A multiplex PCR assay on genomic DNA amplified the CDR3 region of rearranged TCR beta genes. The Illumina HiSeq System was used to sequence the amplified TCR beta libraries as 87-base-pair reads. Under the source paper's analysis protocol: In a later analysis, some 80 million unique TCR beta chains were counted across the 690 or so repertoires, and roughly 9.9 million of these chains were shared by at least two donors. A nearest-neighbor algorithm error-corrected the raw reads and collapsed the reads into unique sequences, merging closely related sequences to remove PCR and sequencing errors. Alignment of CDR3 sequences to IMGT reference sequences was used to assign V, D and J gene segments. For a sequence to be retained, a match of at least six nucleotides was required to both a V gene segment and a J gene segment. Rearrangements were classified as productive when the CDR3 lacked stop codons and remained in frame with V and J, and all other rearrangements were classified as non-productive. CDR3 was defined by IMGT convention, running from the second conserved V-encoded cysteine to the conserved J-encoded phenylalanine. In an earlier analysis of roughly 610 of the donors, sequences lacking an unambiguous match to a single V gene segment were excluded. In an earlier analysis of a few hundred of the donors, a V segment was called functional when productive rearrangements were above 56.7%, and segregating when the standard deviation between donors exceeded 5%. To diagnose cytomegalovirus status from the catalog of TCR beta chain sequences, a statistical classification framework was built. In a later analysis, V and J genes were assigned by comparing TCR nucleotide sequences against IMGT/GENE-DB human TR gene sequences. The TCRdist pipeline was used in a later analysis to assign CDR3 sequences and most-parsimonious VDJ recombination scenarios. In a later analysis, each TCR beta chain was defined by its CDR3 amino acid sequence together with its V-gene family, and reads without a unique V-gene family were excluded. To address suspected cross-contamination and a sequencing artifact, a later analysis removed over 500 highly shared, low-generation-probability nucleotide sequences. In a later analysis, a clonal expansion index for each public chain was calculated from normalized within-repertoire ranks of inferred template counts. In a later analysis, generation probabilities were computed with a VDJ recombination model fitted to out-of-frame rearrangements, and the resulting probabilities were checked against IGoR. A later analysis scored TCR-TCR, TCR-HLA and TCR-CMV co-occurrence with hypergeometric tests, applying a repertoire-size bias correction to TCR pairs. To estimate false discovery rates, a later analysis permuted the HLA or CMV assignments 20 times. A later analysis grouped co-occurring TCRs with DBSCAN, adding TCRdist sequence similarity when clustering within HLA-allele-positive subsets. For co-occurrence clustering, repertoires with fewer than 30,000 or more than 120,000 public chains were excluded, along with roughly 5 repertoires with anomalous nucleotide sharing. The clones in this table, taken by TCRdb from immuneACCESS, are in-frame only. Not every clone is retained; where verified, under half of the shortfall comes from an unresolved V gene, and the cause of the rest is unknown. Clone size and the V and J calls come from that table; the DNA yielded D and trimming. This sample holds more than 150,000 clones; roughly 75% were observed only once. Of the sample, about 2.1% falls within the top ten clones.

In the case of this clone: Its antigen is currently not known. Base qualities are missing; no much larger clone stands one base away.

General conclusions and limits of the study: In an earlier analysis of about 600 of the donors, most TCR beta V segments appeared in productive rearrangements about 87% or about 30% of the time, broadly matching IMGT annotations. Presence/absence analyses assumed roughly uniform sequencing depth across donors, an assumption that may not hold. Compared with the roughly 670-donor mean, donors in an Asian-associated ancestry cluster had fewer N-insertions in productive TCRs, according to a later genetic analysis. HLA typing was unavailable for some donors at each locus, so association tests used only the typed subset. At a false discovery rate of 0.05, a later analysis linked approximately 18,000 TCR beta sequences to specific HLA alleles. In a later analysis, HLA-associated TCR beta chains showed more clonal expansion and lower generation probabilities than non-associated chains that were equally common. Most CMV-associated TCR beta chains appeared to be HLA-restricted in a later analysis, and the HLA associations seemed to be driven largely by CMV exposure. According to a later analysis, TCR association rates differed among HLA loci, with DRB1 alleles showing the most associated TCRs and HLA-C alleles showing the fewest. V-gene and J-gene trimming of TCR beta chains was associated with a missense DCLRE1C variant in a later genetic analysis, and the association was replicated in an independent cohort. According to a later analysis, parvovirus B19, influenza, CMV and Epstein-Barr virus appeared linked to several top co-occurrence clusters. According to the authors, the approach could potentially be generalized to other disease states and immunological phenotypes. In this cohort, only TCR beta chains were sequenced, and detectable features were limited by the absence of alpha or paired-chain data. The classifier was reported to diagnose cytomegalovirus status with high specificity and sensitivity in both the original cohort and the validation cohort. Seventeen rarely observed V segments, including chromosome 9 orphons, were excluded from the earlier analysis of about 500 of the donors because counts were too low. When HLA alleles, especially DR and DQ, strongly co-occurred, TCR associations were difficult to assign to individual alleles. For the cohort, immune exposure information was limited to CMV serostatus. Most TCR sequences were seen in very few donors, while some public TCRs were found in many individuals. In the study, around 150 TCR beta chains were listed as associated with cytomegalovirus. Because the 87-base-pair reads could not distinguish some IMGT-functional V segments, including TRBV6-2 and TRBV6-3, those segments were excluded. Three of the identified cytomegalovirus-associated TCR beta chains were confirmed in vitro to be specific for cytomegalovirus antigens. Linkage disequilibrium might explain the correlated functional status among segregating V segments, but an unknown experimental factor could not be excluded. A group of highly shared sequence variants was considered likely to be a technical artifact of the sequencing pipeline. A further reported finding was that TCR beta sequences accurately predicted the HLA-A and HLA-B alleles for most subjects in the first cohort.

The cohort was made up of several hundred healthy bone marrow donors. All cohort members were sampled while nominally healthy, although unrecorded immune exposures were likely present. The donor tested CMV seronegative, placing the donor among the 350 or so seronegative members of the cohort. Every donor gave a peripheral blood sample, and the peripheral blood mononuclear cells from that sample were used for TCR beta sequencing. The Qiagen DNeasy Blood Extraction Kit was used to extract genomic DNA from the blood cell samples. Sequenced sample: PBMCs. This TCR came from a woman in her 30s in good health and CMV-seronegative. The rearranged segments are TRBV15 and TRBJ1-5; confidence is insufficient to name the D gene. The DNA sequence reads TGTGCCACCAGCAGAGAGGGCTATCAGCCCCAGCATTTT. This codes for CATSREGYQPQHF.